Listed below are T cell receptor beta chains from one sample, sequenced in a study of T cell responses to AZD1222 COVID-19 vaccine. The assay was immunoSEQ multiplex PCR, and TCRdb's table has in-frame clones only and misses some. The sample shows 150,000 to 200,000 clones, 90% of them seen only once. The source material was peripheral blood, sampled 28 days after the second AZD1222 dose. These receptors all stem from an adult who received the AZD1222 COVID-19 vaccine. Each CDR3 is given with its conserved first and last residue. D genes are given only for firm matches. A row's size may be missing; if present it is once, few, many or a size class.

TGTGCCAGCAGACCCGGGGGGGTCTCCAATAATTCACCCCTCCACTTT CASRPGGVSNNSPLHF . . TRBJ1-6 TRBV28
TGTGCCAGCAGTTTCCTTTCCCTTCGGACCCAGGGGTCCTATAATTCACCCCTCCACTTT CASSFLSLRTQGSYNSPLHF . . TRBJ1-6 TRBV27
TGTGCCAGCTCCTTGACAGGGCCCCCCAATCAGCCCCAGCATTTT CASSLTGPPNQPQHF . TRBD1 TRBJ1-5 TRBV18
TGCGCCAGCAGGGACAGGGTAAGCACAGATACGCAGTATTTT CASRDRVSTDTQYF . TRBD1 TRBJ2-3 TRBV10-1
TGCGCCAGCAGTGAGAGGACTAGCGGGGGGTTCGAGCAGTACTTC CASSERTSGGFEQYF once TRBD2 TRBJ2-7 TRBV10-2
TGTGCCTGGAGGGGGTTAGGGGAAAAACTGTTTTTT CAWRGLGEKLFF . . TRBJ1-4 TRBV30
TGTGCCAGCAGCCGGTTCGGACAAAGCTACGAGCAGTACTTC CASSRFGQSYEQYF . . TRBJ2-7 TRBV7-2
TGTGCCAGCAGTGAATCCAGACTAAATTCACCCCTCCACTTT CASSESRLNSPLHF . . TRBJ1-6 TRBV6-1
TGCGCCAGCAGCCCTACCCCGGGACAGGGTAATTCTGGCTACACCTTC CASSPTPGQGNSGYTF . TRBD1 TRBJ1-2 TRBV5-1
TGTGCCAGCAGCTCGCAAGGGGGTAACTATGGCTACACCTTC CASSSQGGNYGYTF . . TRBJ1-2 TRBV7-8
TGTGCCACCAGTGATCCGGGGACCTCTTCTACTGGGCAGTTCTTC CATSDPGTSSTGQFF . . TRBJ2-1 TRBV24-1
TGTGCCAGCAGTTTATTAGGGACAGCTTCCACAGATACGCAGTATTTT CASSLLGTASTDTQYF once TRBD1 TRBJ2-3 TRBV28
TGCGCCAGCAGCTCATCCGCTCTAGCGCAAGCGGAGACCCAGTACTTC CASSSSALAQAETQYF . . TRBJ2-5 TRBV5-1
TGCAGCGTTGAAGATGGACAGGGGCGCCTCACCGGGGAGCTGTTTTTT CSVEDGQGRLTGELFF . TRBD1 TRBJ2-2 TRBV29-1
TGTGCCAGCAGTTTACTTGGTCAGCCCCAGCATTTT CASSLLGQPQHF . . TRBJ1-5 TRBV12-3/TRBV12-4
TGTGCCAGCAGCTTCAGGGTGATGAACACTGAAGCTTTCTTT CASSFRVMNTEAFF . . TRBJ1-1 TRBV5-5
TGTGCCAGCAGCCCTCCGCGACAGGGGTCTGGAAATTCACCCCTCCACTTT CASSPPRQGSGNSPLHF . TRBD1 TRBJ1-6 TRBV13
TGTGCCAGCAGTTCCGACAGGGGACTCTATGGCTACACCTTC CASSSDRGLYGYTF . TRBD1 TRBJ1-2 TRBV28
TGCGCCAGCAGCTTGGGACAGGGTAACAATGAGCAGTTCTTC CASSLGQGNNEQFF . TRBD1 TRBJ2-1 TRBV5-1
TGTGCCAGCAGCCAATTCCAGGGCCACACCGGGGAGCTGTTTTTT CASSQFQGHTGELFF . . TRBJ2-2 TRBV14